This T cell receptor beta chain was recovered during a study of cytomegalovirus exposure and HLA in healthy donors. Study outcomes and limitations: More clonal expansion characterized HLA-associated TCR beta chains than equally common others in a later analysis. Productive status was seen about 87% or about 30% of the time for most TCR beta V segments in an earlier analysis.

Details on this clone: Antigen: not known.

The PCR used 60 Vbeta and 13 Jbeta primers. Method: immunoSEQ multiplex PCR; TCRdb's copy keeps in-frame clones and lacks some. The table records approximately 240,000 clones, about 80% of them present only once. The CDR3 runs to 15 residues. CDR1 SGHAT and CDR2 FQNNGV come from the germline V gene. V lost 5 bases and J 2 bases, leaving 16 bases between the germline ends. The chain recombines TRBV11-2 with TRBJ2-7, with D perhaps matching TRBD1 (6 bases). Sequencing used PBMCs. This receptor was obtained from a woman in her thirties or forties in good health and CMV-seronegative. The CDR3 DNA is TGTGCCAGCAGCGATCTGACAGGCTTCGCCTACGAGCAGTACTTC. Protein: CASSDLTGFAYEQYF.